This T cell receptor (beta chain) was captured in a study of beta chain features in type 1 diabetes. Findings and limits, study-wide: Researchers could not determine here whether HLA type influences TCRB rearrangement. A moderate, significant TCRB CDR3 shortening appeared in type 1 diabetes across four CD4+ subsets.

About this clone itself: Its antigen remains unknown. Other DNA sequences in the same sample also yield this CDR3.

Germline assignment: CDR1 MNHEY and CDR2 SVGAGI. The CDR3 contains 14 residues. Deletions cut 4 bases from V and 0 bases from J, with 9 bases between. All of the isolated RNA was reverse transcribed, so expressed TCRB transcripts were sequenced. Using immunoSEQ multiplex PCR, the repertoire was profiled, and TCRdb retains in-frame clones only, with some absent. The sample gives some 370,000 clones, roughly a tenth of which show up once; approximately 0.6% is in the top ten. This receptor was obtained from a young man with type 1 diabetes. Material for sequencing was central memory CD4+ T cells from blood. This rearrangement joins TRBV6-5 to TRBJ1-1; D gene uncertain. CDR3 coding DNA: TGTGCCAGCAGTTCCGGCAGCATGAACACTGAAGCTTTCTTT. This gives the protein CASSSGSMNTEAFF.